This T cell receptor beta chain was sequenced during a study of tumor and adjacent non-tumor tissue in lung cancer. About the study: About 4.17 million productive TCRbeta reads were obtained per sample on average.

TCRbeta libraries were built with three rounds of nested PCR, modified from ARM-PCR. One entry per CDR3 protein, called by TCRdb with MiXCR from the multiplex PCR reads. The sample has about 76,000 distinct CDR3 sequences; roughly 75% are singletons. This CDR3 contains 12 residues. V dropped 8 bases and J dropped 7 bases, with 15 bases sitting between them. In germline, CDR1 is DFQATT, CDR2 SNEGSKA (reference sequence). No cell sorting was done before RNA was extracted from the tissue. Chemotherapy-naive patients with new lung cancer underwent thoracic surgery in China, August–late 2014. The sample consisted of lung tumor tissue. This chain uses TRBV20-1 with TRBJ2-4; either TRBD1 or TRBD2 may supply D (6 bases each). The TCR originated in a woman aged 65 to 85 with non-small cell lung cancer. CDR3 in amino acids: CSNRVGGNIQYF. CDR3 DNA: TGCAGTAATAGAGTAGGGGGGAACATTCAGTACTTC.